A single sample is the source of the 3 T cell receptor beta chains below, sequenced in a study of shared clonotypes between healthy human individuals. Repertoires were generated with immunoSEQ multiplex PCR, while TCRdb's copy carries only in-frame clones and drops some. The sample lists millions of clones; around nine tenths were seen once. Material for sequencing was naive CD4+ T cells sorted from blood. The subset denotes: CD45RA+ positively selected. The source is a man between 18 and 35 years old in good health.

The chain employs TRBV6-6 and TRBJ1-5; D not certain. Trimming removed 6 bases from V and 0 bases from J, with 12 bases in between. This CDR3 contains 15 residues. In germline, CDR1 is MNHNY, CDR2 SVGAGI (reference sequence). CDR3 amino acids: CASRRERNSNQPQHF. The DNA for the CDR3 is TGTGCCAGCAGGCGGGAGAGAAATAGCAATCAGCCCCAGCATTTT.

In its sample, this clone was seen once. The gene calls are TRBV9 and TRBJ2-3; a weak D match, TRBD2 (5 bases). The CDR3 contains 14 residues. Trimming left V 6 bases short and J 2 bases short, with 13 bases between. Germline V gives CDR1 SGDLS, CDR2 YYNGEE. CDR3 sequence reads: CASTRTVDTDTQYF. CDR3 DNA sequence: TGTGCCAGCACCAGGACTGTAGACACAGATACGCAGTATTTT. Together with reference TRBV9 and TRBJ2-3, the CDR3 gives the full variable domain: DSGVTQTPKHLITATGQRVTLRCSPRSGDLSVYWYQQSLDQGLQFLIQYYNGEERAKGNILERFSAQQFPDLHSELNLSSLELGDSALYFCASTRTVDTDTQYFGPGTRLTVL.

In the case of this clone: The same CDR3 is also encoded by other DNA sequences in this sample. The rearrangement uses TRBV20-1 and TRBJ2-1; D is unresolved. The V end was cut by 5 bases, the J end by 3 bases, with 5 bases between. Germline V gene data show CDR1 as DFQATT and CDR2 as SNEGSKA (reference sequence). The CDR3 extends over 11 amino acids. The CDR3 loop reads CSASNYNEQFF. As DNA, the CDR3 is TGCAGTGCTTCAAACTACAATGAGCAGTTCTTC.